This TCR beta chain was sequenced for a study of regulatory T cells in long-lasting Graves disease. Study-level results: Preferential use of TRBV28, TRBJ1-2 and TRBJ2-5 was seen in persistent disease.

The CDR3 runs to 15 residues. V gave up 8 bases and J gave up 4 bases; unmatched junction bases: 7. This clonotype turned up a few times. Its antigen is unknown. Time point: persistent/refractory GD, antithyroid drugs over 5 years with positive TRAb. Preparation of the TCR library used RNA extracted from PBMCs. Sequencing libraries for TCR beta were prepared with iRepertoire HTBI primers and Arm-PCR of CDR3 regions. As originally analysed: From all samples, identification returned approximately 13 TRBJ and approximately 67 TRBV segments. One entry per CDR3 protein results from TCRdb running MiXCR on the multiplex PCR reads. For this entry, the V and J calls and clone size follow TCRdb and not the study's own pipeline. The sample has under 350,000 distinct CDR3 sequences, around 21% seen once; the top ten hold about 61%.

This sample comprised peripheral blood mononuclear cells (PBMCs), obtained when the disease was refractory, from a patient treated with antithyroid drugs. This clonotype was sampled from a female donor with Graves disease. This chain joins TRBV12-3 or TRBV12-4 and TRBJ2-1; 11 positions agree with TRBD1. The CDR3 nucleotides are TGTGCCAGCTGCCCTCGGGACAGGGGGTACAATGAGCAGTTCTTC. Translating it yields CASCPRDRGYNEQFF.